The clone carrying this T cell receptor beta chain was observed a handful of times. The data were obtained in a study of T cell changes during pregnancy in multiple sclerosis. Germline V gene lookup returns CDR1 SGHAT and CDR2 FQNNGV. V was clipped by 2 bases and J by 3 bases; unmatched bases: 14. The length of the CDR3 is 18 residues. TCRdb's table, derived via immunoSEQ multiplex PCR, lists solely in-frame clones and lacks some. The table includes 45,000 or so clones, 91% detected once. The clonotype originates from a female donor with multiple sclerosis, enrolled in a pregnancy study. The source material was CD8+ T cells from peripheral blood mononuclear cells, sampled in the second trimester of pregnancy. The V call is TRBV11-2, the J call TRBJ2-7; 9 bases agree with TRBD1. The CDR3, as DNA: TGTGCCAGCAGCTTACTTTCCGGGACCCGGGACAGGGTCTACGAGCAGTACTTC. This encodes CASSLLSGTRDRVYEQYF.